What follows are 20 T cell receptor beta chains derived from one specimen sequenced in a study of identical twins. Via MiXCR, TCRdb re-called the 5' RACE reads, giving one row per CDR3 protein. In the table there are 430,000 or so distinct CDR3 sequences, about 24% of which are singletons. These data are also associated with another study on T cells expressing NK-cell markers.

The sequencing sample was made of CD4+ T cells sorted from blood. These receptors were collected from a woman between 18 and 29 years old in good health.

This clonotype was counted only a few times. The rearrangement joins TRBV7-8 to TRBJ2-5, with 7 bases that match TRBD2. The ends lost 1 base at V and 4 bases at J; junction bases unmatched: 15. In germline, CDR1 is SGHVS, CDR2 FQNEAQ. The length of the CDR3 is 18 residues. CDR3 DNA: TGTGCCAGCAGCTTAGTTCGAGCGGGGAACGCGTACACAGAGACCCAGTACTTC. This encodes CASSLVRAGNAYTETQYF.

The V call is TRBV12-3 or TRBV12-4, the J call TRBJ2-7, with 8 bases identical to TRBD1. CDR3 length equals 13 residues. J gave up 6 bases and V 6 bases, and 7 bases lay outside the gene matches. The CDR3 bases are TGTGCCAGCAGCCCGACAGGGGAGAGCGAGCAGTACTTC. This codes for CASSPTGESEQYF.

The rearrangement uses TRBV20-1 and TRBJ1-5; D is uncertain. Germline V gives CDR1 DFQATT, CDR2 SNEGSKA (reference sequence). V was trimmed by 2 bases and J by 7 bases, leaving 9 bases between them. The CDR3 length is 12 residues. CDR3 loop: CSARKGTQPQHF. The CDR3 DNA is TGCAGTGCTAGAAAGGGTACCCAGCCCCAGCATTTT.

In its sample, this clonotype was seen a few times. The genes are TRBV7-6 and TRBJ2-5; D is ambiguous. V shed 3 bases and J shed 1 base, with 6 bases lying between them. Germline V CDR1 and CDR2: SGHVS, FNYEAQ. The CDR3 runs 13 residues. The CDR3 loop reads CASSFHVQETQYF. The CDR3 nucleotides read TGTGCCAGCAGCTTTCACGTCCAAGAGACCCAGTACTTC.

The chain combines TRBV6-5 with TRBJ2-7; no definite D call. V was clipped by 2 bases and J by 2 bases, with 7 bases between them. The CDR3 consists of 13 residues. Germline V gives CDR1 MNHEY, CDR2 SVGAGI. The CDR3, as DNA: TGTGCCAGCAGTTACGACATAACCTACGAGCAGTACTTC. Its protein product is CASSYDITYEQYF.

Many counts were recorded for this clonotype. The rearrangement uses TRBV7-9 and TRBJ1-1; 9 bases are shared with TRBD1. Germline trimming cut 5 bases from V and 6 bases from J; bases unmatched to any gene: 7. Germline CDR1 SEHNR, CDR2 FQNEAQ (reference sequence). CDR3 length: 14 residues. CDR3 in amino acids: CASSPPGQGAEAFF. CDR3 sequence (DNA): TGTGCCAGCAGCCCCCCGGGACAGGGAGCTGAAGCTTTCTTT.

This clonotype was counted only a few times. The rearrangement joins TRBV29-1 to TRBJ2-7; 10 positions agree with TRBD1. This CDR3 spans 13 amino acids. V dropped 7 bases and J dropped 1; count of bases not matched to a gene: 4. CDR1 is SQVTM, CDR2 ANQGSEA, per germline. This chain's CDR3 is CSAGTGASYEQYF. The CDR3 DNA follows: TGCAGCGCCGGGACAGGGGCTTCCTACGAGCAGTACTTC.

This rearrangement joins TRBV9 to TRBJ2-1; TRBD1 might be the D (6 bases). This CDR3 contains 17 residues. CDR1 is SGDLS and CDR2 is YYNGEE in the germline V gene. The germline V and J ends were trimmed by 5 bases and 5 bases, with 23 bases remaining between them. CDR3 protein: CASRFGQGLGTNNEQFF. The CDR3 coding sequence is TGTGCCAGCAGATTTGGCCAGGGGCTGGGGACGAACAATGAGCAGTTCTTC.

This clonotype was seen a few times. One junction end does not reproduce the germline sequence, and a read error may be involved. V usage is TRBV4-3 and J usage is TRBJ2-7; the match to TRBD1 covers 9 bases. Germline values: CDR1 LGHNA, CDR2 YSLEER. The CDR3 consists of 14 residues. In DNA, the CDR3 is TGCGCCAGCAGCCAAGATCTTGGACAGGGGAAGGAAATCTTC. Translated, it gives CASSQDLGQGKEIF.

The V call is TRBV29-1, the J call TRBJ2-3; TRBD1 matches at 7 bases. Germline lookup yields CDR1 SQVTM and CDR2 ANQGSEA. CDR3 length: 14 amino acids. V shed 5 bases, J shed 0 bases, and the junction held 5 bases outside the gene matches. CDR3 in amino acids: CSVPYRGSTDTQYF. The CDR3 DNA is TGCAGCGTTCCTTACAGGGGTAGCACAGATACGCAGTATTTT.

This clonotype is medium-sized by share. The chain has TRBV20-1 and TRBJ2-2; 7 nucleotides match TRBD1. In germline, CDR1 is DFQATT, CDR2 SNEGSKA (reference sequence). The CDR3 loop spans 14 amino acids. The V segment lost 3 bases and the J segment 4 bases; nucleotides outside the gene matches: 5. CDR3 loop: CSASRSGGTGELFF. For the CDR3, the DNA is TGCAGTGCTAGCCGCTCAGGGGGCACCGGGGAGCTGTTTTTT.

The CDR3 sequence: CASRTTGISPLHF. The CDR3 nucleotides read TGTGCCAGCAGGACGACAGGGATTTCACCCCTCCACTTT. V gene TRBV27 combines with J gene TRBJ1-6; 7 positions match TRBD1. The CDR3 has 13 residues. Germline CDR1 and CDR2: MNHEY and SMNVEV (reference sequence). V dropped 6 bases and J dropped 9; count of bases not matched to a gene: 5.

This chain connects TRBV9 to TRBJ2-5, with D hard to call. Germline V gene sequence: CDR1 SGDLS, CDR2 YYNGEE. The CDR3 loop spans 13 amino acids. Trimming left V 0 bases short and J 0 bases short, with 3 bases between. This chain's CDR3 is CASSVGYQETQYF. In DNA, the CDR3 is TGTGCCAGCAGCGTAGGGTACCAAGAGACCCAGTACTTC.

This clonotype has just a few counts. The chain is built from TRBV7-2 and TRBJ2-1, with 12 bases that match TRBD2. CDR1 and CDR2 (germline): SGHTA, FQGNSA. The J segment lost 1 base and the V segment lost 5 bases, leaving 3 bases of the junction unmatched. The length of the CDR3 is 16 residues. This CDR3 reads CASSPLAGGSYNEQFF. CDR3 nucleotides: TGTGCCAGCAGCCCACTAGCGGGAGGTTCCTACAATGAGCAGTTCTTC.

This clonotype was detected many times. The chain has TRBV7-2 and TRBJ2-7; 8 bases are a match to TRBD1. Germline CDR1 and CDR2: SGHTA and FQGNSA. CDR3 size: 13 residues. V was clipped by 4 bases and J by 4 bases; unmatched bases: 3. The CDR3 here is CASSSNRGYEQYF. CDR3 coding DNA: TGTGCCAGCAGCTCTAACAGGGGGTACGAGCAGTACTTC.

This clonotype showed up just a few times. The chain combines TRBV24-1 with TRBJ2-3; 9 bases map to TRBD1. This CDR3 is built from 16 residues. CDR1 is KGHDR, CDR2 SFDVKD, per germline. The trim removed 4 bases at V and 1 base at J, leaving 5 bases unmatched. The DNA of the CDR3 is TGTGCCACCAGTGAAGCGGGACAGGGCCGCACAGATACGCAGTATTTT. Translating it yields CATSEAGQGRTDTQYF.

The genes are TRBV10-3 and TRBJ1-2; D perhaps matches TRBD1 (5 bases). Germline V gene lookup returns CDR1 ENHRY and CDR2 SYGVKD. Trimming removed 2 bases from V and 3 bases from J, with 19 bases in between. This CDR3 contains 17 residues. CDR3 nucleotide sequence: TGTGCCATCAGTGAGGCCAACGTGGACGGGGACTACTATGGCTACACCTTC. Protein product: CAISEANVDGDYYGYTF.

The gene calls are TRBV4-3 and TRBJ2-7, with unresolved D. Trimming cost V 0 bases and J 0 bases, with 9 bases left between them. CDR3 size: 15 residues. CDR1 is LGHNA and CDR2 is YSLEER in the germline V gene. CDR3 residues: CASSQDLRSSYEQYF. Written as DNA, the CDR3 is TGCGCCAGCAGCCAAGATCTAAGGAGCTCCTACGAGCAGTACTTC.

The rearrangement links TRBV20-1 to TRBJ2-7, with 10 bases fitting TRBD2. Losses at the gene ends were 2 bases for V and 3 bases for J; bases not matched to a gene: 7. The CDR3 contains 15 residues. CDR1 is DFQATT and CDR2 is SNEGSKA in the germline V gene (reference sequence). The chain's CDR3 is CSARSPSGSVYEQYF. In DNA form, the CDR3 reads TGCAGTGCTAGATCCCCTAGCGGGAGTGTCTACGAGCAGTACTTC.

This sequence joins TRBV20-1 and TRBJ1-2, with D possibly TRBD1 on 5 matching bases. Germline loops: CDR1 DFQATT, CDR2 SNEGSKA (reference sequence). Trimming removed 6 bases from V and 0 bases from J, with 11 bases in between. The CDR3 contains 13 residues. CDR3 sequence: CSAGTLANYGYTF. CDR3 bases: TGCAGTGCCGGGACCCTAGCTAACTATGGCTACACCTTC.